This T cell receptor beta chain was sequenced during a study of T cells after yellow fever vaccination. TCRdb fed the 5' RACE reads into MiXCR, producing one record per CDR3 protein. This table holds a few hundred thousand distinct CDR3 sequences, about 17% found once. This receptor was identified in a man aged 18 to 30 who received the YFV17D yellow fever vaccine. The sequences come from PBMCs, collected 4 to 5 days after the first yellow fever vaccination.

The chain's CDR3 is CAVRPGLQAGDTQYF. Here the CDR3 DNA reads TGTGCCGTGAGACCGGGACTCCAAGCCGGAGATACGCAGTATTTT. The chain recombines TRBV10-3 with TRBJ2-3, with a tentative D call TRBD2 (6 bases). This CDR3 region has 15 residues. In germline, CDR1 is ENHRY, CDR2 SYGVKD. The germline V and J ends were trimmed by 11 bases and 5 bases, with 23 bases remaining between them.